These 9 T cell receptor beta chains share one sample of origin, sequenced in a study of T-cell memory formation after mild COVID-19. One entry per CDR3 protein, called by TCRdb with MiXCR from the 5' RACE reads. Of about 190,000 distinct CDR3 sequences in the sample, about 11% were seen once. The sequenced material came from PBMCs or a T cell subset sorted from them (not recorded which). Receptors originate from a young man who had mild COVID-19 (a few samples of this study predate the infection). Cell type and time point are not known.

This chain uses TRBV20-1 with TRBJ1-1, with 7 bases aligning to TRBD1. CDR3 length equals 15 residues. The V and J ends lost 3 bases and 10 bases, in that order; junction bases with no gene match: 17. Germline CDR1 and CDR2: DFQATT and SNEGSKA (reference sequence). CDR3 sequence (DNA): TGCAGTGCTAGTACTTCCGGGACAGTGTCTTCACGAGCTTTCTTT. Its protein is CSASTSGTVSSRAFF.

This clonotype was detected a few times. The chain couples TRBV18 to TRBJ1-1, with D tentatively TRBD1 (6 bases). V was pared by 0 bases and J by 1 base, with 12 bases between. This CDR3 has 16 residues. Per germline, CDR1 KGHSH and CDR2 LQKENI. As DNA, the CDR3 is TGTGCCAGCTCACCACCTCGGGGGCAGGGGAACACTGAAGCTTTCTTT. This codes for CASSPPRGQGNTEAFF.

The chain links TRBV6-2 or TRBV6-3 to TRBJ1-1, with 9 bases aligning to TRBD1. Germline CDR1 MNHEY, CDR2 SVGEGT. Unmatched junction bases numbered 5, after V lost 2 bases and J lost 7 bases. CDR3 length: 14 amino acids. CDR3 loop: CASSYGTGSGEAFF. CDR3 DNA sequence: TGTGCCAGCAGTTACGGGACAGGGTCCGGTGAAGCTTTCTTT.

The V call is TRBV29-1, the J call TRBJ1-1, with 8 bases aligning to TRBD1. The length of the CDR3 is 13 residues. Germline values: CDR1 SQVTM, CDR2 ANQGSEA. V shed 7 bases, J shed 0 bases, and the junction held 4 bases outside the gene matches. The CDR3 DNA is TGCAGCGCCAGACAGGGGCTGAACACTGAAGCTTTCTTT. This translates into CSARQGLNTEAFF. The whole variable domain, remainder taken from reference TRBV29-1 and TRBJ1-1, is SAVISQKPSRDICQRGTSLTIQCQVDSQVTMMFWYRQQPGQSLTLIATANQGSEATYESGFVIDKFPISRPNLTFSTLTVSNMSPEDSSIYLCSARQGLNTEAFFGQGTRLTVV.

This clonotype was found a few times. V and J are TRBV27 and TRBJ1-1, with D maybe TRBD1 (5 bases). The length of the CDR3 is 15 residues. Germline V gene sequence: CDR1 MNHEY, CDR2 SMNVEV (reference sequence). The ends were cut back, 3 bases at V and 7 bases at J, with 18 bases in the middle. The CDR3 here is CASSLGRAGSSEAFF. CDR3 bases: TGTGCCAGCAGTTTGGGCAGGGCCGGAAGTAGTGAAGCTTTCTTT.

This chain connects TRBV5-1 to TRBJ2-4; tentative D call: TRBD1 (5 bases). The CDR3 extends over 15 amino acids. Germline CDR1 SGHRS, CDR2 YFSETQ. Trimming took 2 bases from V and 6 from J, leaving 15 bases between them. The CDR3 DNA reads TGCGCCAGCAGCTTCGAAGGGGCGCGGAGAAACATTCAGTACTTC. As protein: CASSFEGARRNIQYF.

This clonotype occurred many times. This sequence joins TRBV7-8 and TRBJ2-3; TRBD2 aligns across 11 bases. V was clipped by 4 bases and J by 8 bases; unmatched bases: 14. Germline V gene sequence: CDR1 SGHVS, CDR2 FQNEAQ. The CDR3 spans 17 residues. CDR3: CASSSTGLAGGQGTQYF. In DNA, the CDR3 is TGTGCCAGCAGCTCCACCGGGCTAGCGGGGGGCCAGGGTACGCAGTATTTT.

This clonotype has only a few counts. The chain joins TRBV20-1 to TRBJ2-3; TRBD1 matches at 11 bases. The V and J ends lost 3 bases and 6 bases, in that order; junction bases with no gene match: 8. In germline, CDR1 is DFQATT, CDR2 SNEGSKA (reference sequence). The CDR3 length is 15 residues. The CDR3 region is CSASWDRGTLDTQYF. CDR3 DNA sequence: TGCAGTGCTAGTTGGGACAGGGGGACGTTGGATACGCAGTATTTT.

In this sample, this clonotype turned up many times. The chain couples TRBV7-2 to TRBJ1-1, with D unresolved. V was shortened by 4 bases and J by 12 bases, with 18 bases between the two germline ends. This CDR3 comprises 13 residues. Germline-derived CDR1 and CDR2 are SGHTA and FQGNSA. CDR3 region: CASSSAEGVDSFF. CDR3 bases: TGTGCCAGCAGCTCAGCCGAGGGTGTGGACTCTTTCTTT.